The clone carrying this TCR beta chain showed up many times. What it binds is not known. Patients were all untreated before their thyroid surgery. V was clipped by 6 bases and J by 0 bases; unmatched bases: 1. The CDR3 is 15 amino acids. CDR1 DFQATT and CDR2 SNEGSKA come from the germline V gene (reference sequence). The sample is drawn from a study of metastatic and nonmetastatic thyroid tumors. Whole-study context: Where malignant and benign thyroid patients were concerned, repertoires were compared across blood and tumor or nodule tissue. Study-wide results and limits: Benign nodules were reported to have significantly lower TCR beta diversity than malignant thyroid tumors, in blood and tumor.

MiXCR re-clonotyped the PCR reads for TCRdb. Altogether some 40,000 clones are present, approximately 24% being singletons, with the ten largest covering about 14%. This receptor was identified in a female donor with papillary thyroid cancer or a benign thyroid nodule (not recorded which). Some clones in this sample may be carry-over from other donors' samples. This chain joins TRBV20-1 and TRBJ2-3; the match to TRBD2 covers 15 bases. Sample: tumor tissue. For the CDR3, the DNA is TGCAGTGCCGGGACTAGCGGGGGGAGCACAGATACGCAGTATTTT. This translates into CSAGTSGGSTDTQYF.